Only a few counts were recorded for the clone carrying this TCR beta chain. In TCRdb, the 5' RACE reads were re-called with MiXCR into one record per CDR3 protein. Of 700,000 or so distinct CDR3 sequences in the sample, more than 6.5% were seen once. The data are from a study of identical twins. Trimming left V 4 bases short and J 0 bases short, with 11 bases between. The CDR3 covers 15 residues. The germline gives CDR1 LGHDT, CDR2 YNNKEL (reference sequence). These same records also appear under a second study, on yellow fever vaccine responses in identical twins.

The clonotype was recovered from a woman between 18 and 29 years old in good health. V and J are TRBV3-1 and TRBJ2-3; no firm D call. The material sequenced was PBMCs. The CDR3 DNA follows: TGTGCCAGCAGCCCGTCCGTATCTAGCACAGATACGCAGTATTTT. Its translation: CASSPSVSSTDTQYF.